This record concerns one T cell receptor (beta chain) sequence. Profiling relied on immunoSEQ multiplex PCR, and the TCRdb table lists in-frame clones only, not all of them. Among some 150,000 clones listed, 85% to 95% were seen once. The record originates from a study of T cell responses to AZD1222 COVID-19 vaccine. Study overall: Second-dose timings of about 4 or about 12 weeks were pooled.

This clonotype was obtained from an adult in good health. The input for sequencing was peripheral blood, taken on day 0 of AZD1222 vaccination.

CDR3: CATGLAGANEQFF. CDR3 nucleotides: TGTGCCACGGGACTAGCGGGAGCAAATGAGCAGTTCTTC. V is TRBV10-3 and J is TRBJ2-1, with 14 bases lining up with TRBD2. From germline, CDR1 is ENHRY and CDR2 SYGVKD. This CDR3 region has 13 residues. J was trimmed by 7 bases and V by 10 bases; bases with no gene match: 3.